These T cell receptor beta chains were read from a single sample in a study of CD8 T cells in ankylosing spondylitis. TCRdb redid the calling of the 5' RACE reads with MiXCR, one entry per CDR3 protein. The sample yields a few hundred thousand distinct CDR3 sequences, 17% seen once. Input material: blood, either unsorted or a sorted T cell fraction (not recorded which). The source of these receptors is a male donor with ankylosing spondylitis. CDR3s leave out the opening cysteine and the closing phenylalanine or tryptophan. The order of the fields is D gene, V gene, CDR3 protein. The D gene is left open where the match is weak.

TRBD1 TRBV20-1 SARTGGGRNQPQH
TRBD2 TRBV5-5 ASRSTSGALYEQY
TRBD1 TRBV20-1 SVRVGQVPYEQY
- TRBV2 ASSPRAYGQQETQY
- TRBV24-1 ATSDPSTSTSSYNEQF
- TRBV7-2 ASSSPGGLRNEQF
TRBD2 TRBV29-1 SASERGGTDTQY
- TRBV14 ASSLIDRYTEAF
TRBD1 TRBV6-1 ASSDGTAKSSYNEQF
TRBD2 TRBV7-2 ASSLSSRTSGTYEQY
- TRBV12-3/TRBV12-4 ASSLGPTTDTQY
TRBD1 TRBV4-1 ASSSPERDRVGEQY
TRBD2 TRBV7-8 ASSSWTSLDEQY
TRBD1 TRBV18 ASSLGTGHQETQY
- TRBV10-1 ASSEGGGKNIQY
TRBD1 TRBV28 ASGTGGTYGYT
- TRBV12-3/TRBV12-4 ASSLAGTRVANYGYT